This is a list of T cell receptor beta chains from one sample in a study of identical twins. From the 5' RACE reads, TCRdb called clonotypes with MiXCR, one entry per CDR3 protein. The sample includes roughly 190,000 distinct CDR3 sequences, around a sixth of them seen just once. This same sample was also part of a study on T cells expressing NK-cell markers.

Sequenced sample: CD8+ T cells sorted from blood. Receptors were obtained from a woman in her late teens or twenties in good health. Both conserved end residues are trimmed from each CDR3.

TRBJ2-7 TRBV27 ASSFRGNDYEQY
TRBJ2-7 TRBV29-1 SVQSYEQY
TRBJ1-1 TRBV28 ASSLVGRLNTEAF
TRBJ2-7 TRBV27 ASSPVDRSEYEQY
TRBJ2-7 TRBV3-1 ASSRTGLAGREQY
TRBJ2-2 TRBV29-1 SVVGRTNTGELF
TRBJ2-5 TRBV28 ACLQEGGVTQY
TRBJ2-1 TRBV12-3/TRBV12-4 ASRGLNEQF
TRBJ2-7 TRBV6-5 ASSYSTGLEQY
TRBJ2-5 TRBV9 ASSPVSGSETQY
TRBJ2-7 TRBV9 ASSETGDPYEQY
TRBJ2-1 TRBV11-2 ASSPTNTRNNEQF
TRBJ2-2 TRBV4-3 ASSHGTSSTGELF
TRBJ2-7 TRBV12-3/TRBV12-4 ASSPRGDSSYEQY
TRBJ2-5 TRBV12-3/TRBV12-4 ASRQGHFEETQY
TRBJ1-2 TRBV9 ASSDWTGGQSQDGYT
TRBJ1-2 TRBV7-9 ASSLVGRTGIAYGYT
TRBJ1-2 TRBV20-1 SARDRDSYYGYT
TRBJ2-1 TRBV20-1 SASKALNEQF
TRBJ2-7 TRBV7-2 ASSYALRQGDEQY
TRBJ1-5 TRBV23-1 ASGTSNQPQH
TRBJ2-1 TRBV6-1 ASSQQGRHEQF
TRBJ2-1 TRBV27 ASSSIPGLAMNEQF
TRBJ2-3 TRBV7-8 ASSSVADTQY
TRBJ2-1 TRBV4-1 ASSHRTSGGDEQF
TRBJ1-1 TRBV3-1 ASSDANQGPEAF
TRBJ2-3 TRBV5-1 ASTATGGYTDTQY
TRBJ2-3 TRBV7-8 ASNPRLAGGPGTDTQY
TRBJ2-7 TRBV12-3/TRBV12-4 ASSRPGLSSYEQY
TRBJ1-5 TRBV7-9 ASSPGDLNQPQH
TRBJ2-5 TRBV20-1 SLGPQETQY
TRBJ2-7 TRBV9 ASSLSGHHQY
TRBJ1-1 TRBV5-5 ASSEHRGMSTEAF
TRBJ2-7 TRBV27 ASTRSGSFIYEQY
TRBJ2-7 TRBV5-1 ASSWGAGAPNEQY
TRBJ2-7 TRBV2 ASKGSGRLHLYEQY
TRBJ2-7 TRBV27 ASSPTKAHEQY
TRBJ1-3 TRBV7-2 ASSLEDEGNTIY
TRBJ2-5 TRBV5-1 ASAPFGGSSETQY
TRBJ2-7 TRBV10-3 AISEAGAYEQY
TRBJ2-1 TRBV29-1 SVEDPDTYEQF